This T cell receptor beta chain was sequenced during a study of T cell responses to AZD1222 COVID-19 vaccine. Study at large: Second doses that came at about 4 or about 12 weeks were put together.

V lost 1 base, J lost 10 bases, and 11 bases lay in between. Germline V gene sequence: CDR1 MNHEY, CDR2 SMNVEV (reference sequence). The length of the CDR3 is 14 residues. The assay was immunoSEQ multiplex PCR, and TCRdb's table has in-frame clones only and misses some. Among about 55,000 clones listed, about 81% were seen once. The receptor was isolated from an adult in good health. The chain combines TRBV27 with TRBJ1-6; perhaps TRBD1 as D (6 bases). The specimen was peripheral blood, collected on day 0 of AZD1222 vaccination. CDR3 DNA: TGTGCCAGCAGTTTATACAGGGACGGCTCACCCCTCCACTTT. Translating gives CASSLYRDGSPLHF.